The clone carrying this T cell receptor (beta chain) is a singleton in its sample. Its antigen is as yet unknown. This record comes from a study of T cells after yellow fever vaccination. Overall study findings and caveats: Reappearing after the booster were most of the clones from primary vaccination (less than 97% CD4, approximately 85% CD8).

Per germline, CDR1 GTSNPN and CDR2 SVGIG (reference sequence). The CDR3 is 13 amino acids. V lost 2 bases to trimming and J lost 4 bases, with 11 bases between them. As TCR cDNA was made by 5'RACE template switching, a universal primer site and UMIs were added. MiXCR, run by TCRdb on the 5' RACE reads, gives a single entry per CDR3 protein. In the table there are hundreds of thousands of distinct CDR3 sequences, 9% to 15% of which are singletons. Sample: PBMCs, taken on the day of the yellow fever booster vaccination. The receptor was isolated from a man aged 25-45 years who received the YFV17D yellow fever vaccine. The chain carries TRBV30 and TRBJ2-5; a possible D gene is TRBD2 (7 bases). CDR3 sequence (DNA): TGTGCCTGGAGTATGGGAGGGGGAGAGACCCAGTACTTC. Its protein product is CAWSMGGGETQYF.